Listed below are T cell receptor beta chains from one sample, sequenced in a study of breast tumors, draining lymph nodes, adjacent tissues. TCRdb fed the multiplex PCR reads into MiXCR, producing one record per CDR3 protein. Among tens of thousands of distinct CDR3 sequences listed, roughly 23% were seen once. The material sequenced was breast tumor tissue. All receptors derive from a female donor with breast cancer. Some clones in this sample may be carry-over from other donors' samples. CDR3s include the opening cysteine and the closing phenylalanine or tryptophan. Only some rows state a clone size, as once, few, many or a class for expanded clones.

>TRBV4-1|TRBJ2-5|many|16
CASSQGNRGHQETQYF
>TRBV4-1|TRBJ2-1|many|17
CASSPLATSGAFYEQFF
>TRBV20-1|TRBJ2-5|few|13
CSASTSGVGTQYF
>TRBV27|TRBJ2-7|many|15
CASGLSGGPTYEQYF
>TRBV4-1|TRBJ2-2|NA|19
CASSQPGPSGQGKNGELFF
>TRBV24-1|TRBJ2-7|NA|14
CATSDSARAYEQYF
>TRBV9|TRBJ2-5|few|14
CASSVGGGQETQYF
>TRBV19|TRBJ1-5|many|15
CASSSGTGANQPQHF
>TRBV15|TRBJ2-6|NA|20
CATSRETLDRARSGANVLTF
>TRBV27|TRBJ2-5|many|15
CASSGRGPRGETQYF
>TRBV29-1|TRBJ2-7|NA|16
CSVEEPYREPTYEQYF
>TRBV10-2|TRBJ2-3|many|15
CASSNPGLASDTQYF
>TRBV7-2|TRBJ1-2|many|14
CASSFGRVLYGYTF
>TRBV5-8|TRBJ1-6|many|15
CASSLEPLMDSPLHF
>TRBV11-2|TRBJ1-1|NA|13
CASSRDTLSGAFF
>TRBV20-1|TRBJ1-2|many|15
CSARDPQGGVGGYTF
>TRBV7-2|TRBJ1-3|many|15
CASSPRTGGGNTIYF
>TRBV5-1|TRBJ2-2|many|17
CASSLVAVDSNTGELFF
>TRBV29-1|TRBJ1-4|many|14
CSVGTANRDEKLFF
>TRBV3-1|TRBJ1-6|many|14
CASSQRDWNSPLHF
>TRBV11-2|TRBJ2-7|many|15
CASRGNRDSSYEQYF
>TRBV6-1|TRBJ2-7|many|14
CASSTTRGRSEQYF
>TRBV11-2|TRBJ2-3|many|15
CASSPTGPHTDTQYF
>TRBV5-4|TRBJ1-5|once|18
CASSSGTGGAHSNQPQHF
>TRBV20-1|TRBJ1-4|many|14
CSALTGSDNEKLFF
>TRBV7-2|TRBJ2-3|many|13
CASSLIRTDTQYF
>TRBV20-1|TRBJ2-1|many|17
CSARSMASGRAHNEQFF
>TRBV4-1|TRBJ2-5|many|19
CASSLIKSGTQRGQETQYF
>TRBV6-5|TRBJ1-6|many|14
CASSLTFRGSPLHF
>TRBV10-3|TRBJ1-5|many|13
CAIRAQGNQPQHF
>TRBV7-3|TRBJ2-6|few|17
CASSLSAGPSGANVLTF
>TRBV27|TRBJ2-7|many|15
CASSSVDRVGYEQYF
>TRBV5-5|TRBJ2-7|many|12
CARGAGKDEQYF
>TRBV29-1|TRBJ2-2|many|13
CSVEVQTPGELFF
>TRBV5-5|TRBJ1-1|NA|15
CASNMVTGGNTEAFF
>TRBV11-2|TRBJ2-3|many|15
CASSLITARTDTQYF
>TRBV4-1|TRBJ1-6|many|15
CASSHEPVPNSPLHF